A selection of T cell receptor beta chains follows, all from one sample in a study of T cell repertoires in cytomegalovirus infection. MiXCR, applied by TCRdb to the reads, yields one record per CDR3 protein. The sample shows roughly 120,000 distinct CDR3 sequences, 10% of them seen only once. Their specific antigens are unknown. The sequencing sample was made of PBMCs, sequenced either directly or after in vitro stimulation (not recorded which). These receptors all stem from a human donor in good health (CMV status not recorded). Some clones in this sample may be carry-over from other donors' samples. Each CDR3 is given with its conserved first and last residue. Fields, in order: CDR3 DNA, CDR3 protein, clone size, V gene, J gene, D gene. A D gene is named only where the DNA matches it firmly. Rows give clone size only sometimes, using once, few, many, or a class for an expanded clone.

cdr3_nt: TGCAGCGTTGGACTAGCGGGAGGGACAGACAATGAGCAGTTCTTC
cdr3_aa: CSVGLAGGTDNEQFF
clone_size: few
v_call: TRBV29-1
j_call: TRBJ2-1
d_call: TRBD2

cdr3_nt: TGTGCCAGCAGTCCGACTAGCGGGAGCAATGAGCAGTTCTTC
cdr3_aa: CASSPTSGSNEQFF
clone_size: NA
v_call: TRBV7-3
j_call: TRBJ2-1
d_call: TRBD2

cdr3_nt: TGTGCCAGCAGTTTTACAACCGGGGAGCTGTTTTTT
cdr3_aa: CASSFTTGELFF
clone_size: few
v_call: TRBV27
j_call: TRBJ2-2
d_call: NA

cdr3_nt: TGTGCCAGCAGCCTCCCCTCTGGACTAGCGGGAGGGAAAGAGACCCAGTACTTC
cdr3_aa: CASSLPSGLAGGKETQYF
clone_size: many
v_call: TRBV6-2/TRBV6-3
j_call: TRBJ2-5
d_call: TRBD2

cdr3_nt: TGTGCCACGGAGAGTAGCGAGAGGGCCCTTTGGAGTTACGAGCAGTACTTC
cdr3_aa: CATESSERALWSYEQYF
clone_size: NA
v_call: TRBV6-1
j_call: TRBJ2-7
d_call: NA

cdr3_nt: TGTGCCAGCAGCTCTGCTAGCGCCTCCTACAATGAGCAGTTCTTC
cdr3_aa: CASSSASASYNEQFF
clone_size: NA
v_call: TRBV11-3
j_call: TRBJ2-1
d_call: NA

cdr3_nt: TGCGCCAGCAGTCAATCGGACGGTCTTCGACTAGCGGGTATGCCCTACAATGAGCAGTTCTTC
cdr3_aa: CASSQSDGLRLAGMPYNEQFF
clone_size: few
v_call: TRBV23-1
j_call: TRBJ2-1
d_call: TRBD2

cdr3_nt: TGTGCCAGCAGCCCGAACTACAACTCCTACAATGAGCAGTTCTTC
cdr3_aa: CASSPNYNSYNEQFF
clone_size: many
v_call: TRBV7-2
j_call: TRBJ2-1
d_call: NA

cdr3_nt: TGTGCCAGCAGCTCTGCGAGGACAGGCATAAACACCGGGGAGCTGTTTTTT
cdr3_aa: CASSSARTGINTGELFF
clone_size: many
v_call: TRBV11-3
j_call: TRBJ2-2
d_call: TRBD1

cdr3_nt: TGCGCCAGCAGCCAAGATTTGGCTAGCGGATCCTACGAGCAGTACTTC
cdr3_aa: CASSQDLASGSYEQYF
clone_size: NA
v_call: TRBV4-1
j_call: TRBJ2-7
d_call: TRBD2

cdr3_nt: TGCGCCAGCAGTACTGCCGAGGCAGGGAGCGGGGAGCTGTTTTTT
cdr3_aa: CASSTAEAGSGELFF
clone_size: NA
v_call: TRBV5-1
j_call: TRBJ2-2
d_call: NA

cdr3_nt: TGTGCCAGCTCACTTATGACAGGGGGTTTGAACACTGAAGCTTTCTTT
cdr3_aa: CASSLMTGGLNTEAFF
clone_size: few
v_call: TRBV18
j_call: TRBJ1-1
d_call: TRBD1

cdr3_nt: TGTGCTAGTGCTTCTTACGTGGATCTGGTGGATACGCAGTATTTT
cdr3_aa: CASASYVDLVDTQYF
clone_size: many
v_call: TRBV12-5
j_call: TRBJ2-3
d_call: NA

cdr3_nt: TGTGCCAGCGGTGCGGGAGAGCAAGAGACCCAGTACTTC
cdr3_aa: CASGAGEQETQYF
clone_size: many
v_call: TRBV7-6
j_call: TRBJ2-5
d_call: TRBD2

cdr3_nt: TGTGCCAGCAGGGGACCCGGTAGGGGGTCCCAGTACTTC
cdr3_aa: CASRGPGRGSQYF
clone_size: NA
v_call: TRBV27
j_call: TRBJ2-5
d_call: NA

cdr3_nt: TGTGCCAGCAGCCCTTCCGGGACAGGGGTCTACAATGAGCAGTTCTTC
cdr3_aa: CASSPSGTGVYNEQFF
clone_size: many
v_call: TRBV7-9
j_call: TRBJ2-1
d_call: TRBD1

cdr3_nt: TGTGCCAGCAGAGTTAACCGGGCCCATAATTCACCCCTCCACTTT
cdr3_aa: CASRVNRAHNSPLHF
clone_size: few
v_call: TRBV28
j_call: TRBJ1-6
d_call: NA

cdr3_nt: TGCAGTGCTAGAGAACCAGGGATTCGCTCCTATAATTCACCCCTCCACTTT
cdr3_aa: CSAREPGIRSYNSPLHF
clone_size: NA
v_call: TRBV20-1
j_call: TRBJ1-6
d_call: NA

cdr3_nt: TGTGCCAGCAGCCCGGCGGTGCGGGAGGGCCGAGAGACCCAGTACTTC
cdr3_aa: CASSPAVREGRETQYF
clone_size: few
v_call: TRBV7-6
j_call: TRBJ2-5
d_call: TRBD2

cdr3_nt: TGTGCCAGCAGTGTGGGACAGGGAGGGCACGAGCAGTACTTC
cdr3_aa: CASSVGQGGHEQYF
clone_size: few
v_call: TRBV7-2
j_call: TRBJ2-7
d_call: TRBD1

cdr3_nt: TGCAGTGCTAGAGCACAGGGGACCTTCAATTCACCCCTCCACTTT
cdr3_aa: CSARAQGTFNSPLHF
clone_size: NA
v_call: TRBV20-1
j_call: TRBJ1-6
d_call: TRBD1

cdr3_nt: TGTGCCAGCAGCTTTTTAACAGGGGAACAGCCCCAGCATTTT
cdr3_aa: CASSFLTGEQPQHF
clone_size: many
v_call: TRBV7-2
j_call: TRBJ1-5
d_call: TRBD1

cdr3_nt: TGTGCCAGCAGGTCACTAGAGGGCACTGAAGCTTTCTTT
cdr3_aa: CASRSLEGTEAFF
clone_size: many
v_call: TRBV12-3/TRBV12-4
j_call: TRBJ1-1
d_call: NA

cdr3_nt: TGTGCCTGGGGAGTGGGCGGGTCCTCAGATACGCAGTATTTT
cdr3_aa: CAWGVGGSSDTQYF
clone_size: NA
v_call: TRBV30
j_call: TRBJ2-3
d_call: NA

cdr3_nt: TGTGCCAGCTCAGCGCTAAACCCCTCGGGACCCTATGGCTACACCTTC
cdr3_aa: CASSALNPSGPYGYTF
clone_size: NA
v_call: TRBV18
j_call: TRBJ1-2
d_call: NA

cdr3_nt: TGTGCCAGCAGCCTCGGGGAGGGTTGGGATGAAAAACTGTTTTTT
cdr3_aa: CASSLGEGWDEKLFF
clone_size: many
v_call: TRBV7-9
j_call: TRBJ1-4
d_call: NA

cdr3_nt: TGTGCCAGCAACTTAGGGGGCTCGGGTGAAAAACTGTTTTTT
cdr3_aa: CASNLGGSGEKLFF
clone_size: NA
v_call: TRBV11-2
j_call: TRBJ1-4
d_call: TRBD1

cdr3_nt: TGTGCCAGCAGCTTAGCGACACAGCAGCCCCAGCATTTT
cdr3_aa: CASSLATQQPQHF
clone_size: many
v_call: TRBV7-2
j_call: TRBJ1-5
d_call: NA

cdr3_nt: TGTGCCAGCAGCGCGGGACAGTCTTACAATGAGCAGTTCTTC
cdr3_aa: CASSAGQSYNEQFF
clone_size: NA
v_call: TRBV5-4
j_call: TRBJ2-1
d_call: NA

cdr3_nt: TGTGCCAGCAGCTTAGATCGTTATTCGGTTGAAGCTTTCTTT
cdr3_aa: CASSLDRYSVEAFF
clone_size: many
v_call: TRBV11-2
j_call: TRBJ1-1
d_call: NA

cdr3_nt: TGTGCCAGCAGCAAGCACCGTCAGGGCTCTGGGGCCAACGTCCTGACTTTC
cdr3_aa: CASSKHRQGSGANVLTF
clone_size: few
v_call: TRBV11-2
j_call: TRBJ2-6
d_call: NA

cdr3_nt: TGTGCCAGCAGTCGGGGGAGAAGTACTGAAGCTTTCTTT
cdr3_aa: CASSRGRSTEAFF
clone_size: many
v_call: TRBV27
j_call: TRBJ1-1
d_call: NA

cdr3_nt: TGTGCCAGCAGTTGGGCAGCAGTTAGAACTGGGCAGTTCTTC
cdr3_aa: CASSWAAVRTGQFF
clone_size: NA
v_call: TRBV28
j_call: TRBJ2-1
d_call: NA

cdr3_nt: TGTGCCAGCAGTACATCAACTAGCGTAAACTCCTACAATGAGCAGTTCTTC
cdr3_aa: CASSTSTSVNSYNEQFF
clone_size: many
v_call: TRBV28
j_call: TRBJ2-1
d_call: TRBD2

cdr3_nt: TGTGCCAGCAGCTTATCACTACGAGGAGCGGACGCCTACGAGCAGTACTTC
cdr3_aa: CASSLSLRGADAYEQYF
clone_size: many
v_call: TRBV5-4
j_call: TRBJ2-7
d_call: NA

cdr3_nt: TGTGCCATCAGTGGATCCGGGGGAGGCGAGCAGTACTTC
cdr3_aa: CAISGSGGGEQYF
clone_size: many
v_call: TRBV10-3
j_call: TRBJ2-7
d_call: NA

cdr3_nt: TGTGCCAGCAGCTTTGGGGTTCGCAGAGAAAGACGGAAAGAGACCCAGTACTTC
cdr3_aa: CASSFGVRRERRKETQYF
clone_size: many
v_call: TRBV5-5
j_call: TRBJ2-5
d_call: NA

cdr3_nt: TGTGCCAGTAATCGGACTAGTGGAAATACGCAGTATTTT
cdr3_aa: CASNRTSGNTQYF
clone_size: NA
v_call: TRBV19
j_call: TRBJ2-3
d_call: TRBD2

cdr3_nt: TGCAGTGCTAGAGGGGGGGGCTCGGGATACAATGAGCAGTTCTTC
cdr3_aa: CSARGGGSGYNEQFF
clone_size: few
v_call: TRBV20-1
j_call: TRBJ2-1
d_call: NA

cdr3_nt: TGTGCCAGCAGCCTACAGGGTGGGGCTGAAAAACTGTTTTTT
cdr3_aa: CASSLQGGAEKLFF
clone_size: many
v_call: TRBV7-2
j_call: TRBJ1-4
d_call: NA

cdr3_nt: TGTGCCAGCAGCTTCCCTGAGGTGGGACCTCCTAGCACAGATACGCAGTATTTT
cdr3_aa: CASSFPEVGPPSTDTQYF
clone_size: many
v_call: TRBV12-3/TRBV12-4
j_call: TRBJ2-3
d_call: NA

cdr3_nt: TGTGCCAGCAGCTTAGGGACAGATAGCAATCAGCCCCAGCATTTT
cdr3_aa: CASSLGTDSNQPQHF
clone_size: many
v_call: TRBV7-6
j_call: TRBJ1-5
d_call: NA

cdr3_nt: TGTGCCAGCAGTCAGGACAGGAACACTGAAGCTTTCTTT
cdr3_aa: CASSQDRNTEAFF
clone_size: few
v_call: TRBV12-3/TRBV12-4
j_call: TRBJ1-1
d_call: NA

cdr3_nt: TGTGCCAGCAGCAACCTGGGGGGGACTGAAGCTTTCTTT
cdr3_aa: CASSNLGGTEAFF
clone_size: many
v_call: TRBV12-3/TRBV12-4
j_call: TRBJ1-1
d_call: NA

cdr3_nt: TGTGCCAGCAGACCGGACAGCTCGACTGGGCAGCCCCAGCATTTT
cdr3_aa: CASRPDSSTGQPQHF
clone_size: few
v_call: TRBV6-6
j_call: TRBJ1-5
d_call: NA